The 8 T cell receptor beta chains given below trace back to one sample, sequenced in a study of blood T cells in healthy people across ages. Using a J-beta primer mix together with a sample-barcoded 5' primer, a second PCR was run for about 6 to 11 cycles. TCRdb reprocessed the 5' RACE reads via MiXCR and lists one record per CDR3 protein. The sample has 850,000 to 1,000,000 distinct CDR3 sequences, roughly 47% seen once. The specimen sequenced was blood. All receptors come from a woman in her sixties in good health.

The chain is built from TRBV30 and TRBJ2-1, with D possibly matching TRBD2 (6 bases). V was trimmed by 5 bases and J by 2 bases, leaving 10 bases between them. Germline CDR1 is GTSNPN and CDR2 is SVGIG (reference sequence). The CDR3 loop spans 13 amino acids. CDR3 DNA: TGTGCCTGGGGGATAGCGGCCTACAATGAGCAGTTCTTC. Its translation is CAWGIAAYNEQFF. The full variable domain, completed using reference TRBV30 and TRBJ2-1, is SQTIHQWPATLVQPVGSPLSLECTVEGTSNPNLYWYRQAAGRGLQLLFYSVGIGQISSEVPQNLSASRPQDRQFILSSKKLLLSDSGFYLCAWGIAAYNEQFFGPGTRLTVL.

This clonotype came up a few times. The CDR3 loop is CASSRGGSMDEQYF. The CDR3 DNA sequence: TGTGCCAGCAGCCGCGGTGGGAGTATGGACGAGCAGTACTTC. The V and J genes are TRBV9 and TRBJ2-7, with D perhaps TRBD2 (5 bases). The germline gives CDR1 SGDLS, CDR2 YYNGEE. The V end lost 4 bases, the J end lost 5 bases, and 16 bases lay between the germline ends. The CDR3 runs 14 residues.

This clonotype appeared a few times. This sequence joins TRBV6-5 and TRBJ2-1; no clear D gene. CDR3 size: 11 residues. Trimming stripped 7 bases from V and 8 bases from J, with 9 bases between. The germline gives CDR1 MNHEY, CDR2 SVGAGI. The chain's CDR3 is CASKRTDEQFF. In DNA form, the CDR3 reads TGTGCCAGCAAACGGACGGATGAGCAGTTCTTC.

The chain uses TRBV3-1 and TRBJ2-1; D gene ambiguous. Germline V gene data show CDR1 as LGHDT and CDR2 as YNNKEL (reference sequence). There are 14 residues in the CDR3. The V end lost 1 base, the J end lost 7 bases, and 11 bases lay between the germline ends. DNA of the CDR3: TGTGCCAGCAGCCAAGCGTCGGGTGTAAATGAGCAGTTCTTC. Translating it yields CASSQASGVNEQFF.

As for this clonotype: Since a much larger clone is just one base distant, this may be a read error. V is TRBV28 and J is TRBJ2-1; D not resolved. The CDR3 length is 14 residues. Looked up from germline, CDR1 is MDHEN and CDR2 is SYDVKM. V was trimmed by 6 bases and J by 3 bases, leaving 12 bases between them. CDR3: CASRLGDHYNEQFF. In DNA, the CDR3 is TGTGCCAGCAGGTTAGGAGACCACTACAATGAGCAGTTCTTC.

This chain joins TRBV29-1 and TRBJ2-5; a weak D match, TRBD2 (6 bases). The closer fit of TRBJ2-7 to the DNA end suggests the J call may be wrong. The germline CDR1 and CDR2 sequences are SQVTM and ANQGSEA. There are 13 residues in the CDR3. The CDR3, as DNA: TGCAGCGTTGTCGGCACCGGGGGTTACGAGCAGTACTTC. This gives the protein CSVVGTGGYEQYF.

This chain links TRBV6-1 with TRBJ2-6; no clear D. The CDR3 contains 12 residues. V lost 8 bases and J 1 base, leaving 3 bases between the germline ends. Germline CDR1 reads MNHNS; CDR2 reads SASEGT. The CDR3 region is CASWSGANVLTF. The CDR3 DNA reads as TGTGCCAGCTGGTCTGGGGCCAACGTCCTGACTTTC.

V and J are TRBV21-1 and TRBJ1-2. TRBV21-1 is a documented pseudogene. The CDR3 is 17 amino acids. The CDR3 bases are TGTGCCAGCAGCAAAGTAGGTTCAGAGACTCTAGACTATGGCTACACCTTC. It encodes CASSKVGSETLDYGYTF.